This record concerns one TCR beta chain sequence. The antigen is unknown. The sample comes from a study of beta chain features in type 1 diabetes. Whole-study results and caveats: The question left open here concerned HLA type influencing TCRB rearrangement. With patients and controls alike, PCR might favor shorter templates to an equal degree. Shortening of TCRB CDR3s, moderate but significant, appeared in all four CD4+ subsets of Type 1 diabetes patients.

The isolated RNA, all of it, was reverse transcribed, so expressed TCRB transcripts were what got sequenced. About 3.6 million reads on average were seen across naive, central memory and regulatory T cell samples. Generated by immunoSEQ multiplex PCR, the TCRdb table keeps only in-frame clones and is missing some. The sample records some 240,000 clones, around 16% being singletons. The CDR3 extends over 12 amino acids. V gave up 6 bases and J gave up 7 bases; unmatched junction bases: 4. CDR1 is MNHEY and CDR2 is SMNVEV in the germline V gene (reference sequence). The sequencing sample was made of naive CD4+ T cells from blood. The V and J genes are TRBV27 and TRBJ2-3; 7 positions agree with TRBD1. This TCR was sampled from a man aged 25 to 45 with type 1 diabetes. The CDR3 region has the DNA TGTGCCAGCAGCGACAGGGAAAATACGCAGTATTTT. Protein product: CASSDRENTQYF.